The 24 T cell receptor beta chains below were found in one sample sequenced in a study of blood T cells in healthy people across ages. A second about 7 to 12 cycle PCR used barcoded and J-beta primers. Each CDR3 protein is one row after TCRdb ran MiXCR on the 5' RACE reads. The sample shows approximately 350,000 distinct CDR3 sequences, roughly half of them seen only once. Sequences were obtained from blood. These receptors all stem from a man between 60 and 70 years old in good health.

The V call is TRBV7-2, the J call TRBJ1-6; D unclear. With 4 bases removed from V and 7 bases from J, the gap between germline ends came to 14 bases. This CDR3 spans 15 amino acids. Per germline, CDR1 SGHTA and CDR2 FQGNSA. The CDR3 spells CASSYPTEGNSPLHF. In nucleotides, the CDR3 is TGTGCCAGCAGCTATCCCACAGAGGGCAATTCACCCCTCCACTTT.

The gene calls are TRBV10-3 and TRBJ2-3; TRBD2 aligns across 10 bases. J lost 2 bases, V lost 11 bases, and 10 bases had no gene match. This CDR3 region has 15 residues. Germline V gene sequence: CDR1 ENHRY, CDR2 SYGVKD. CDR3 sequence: CAAQSSGGPTDTQYF. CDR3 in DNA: TGTGCCGCCCAATCTAGCGGGGGCCCCACAGATACGCAGTATTTT.

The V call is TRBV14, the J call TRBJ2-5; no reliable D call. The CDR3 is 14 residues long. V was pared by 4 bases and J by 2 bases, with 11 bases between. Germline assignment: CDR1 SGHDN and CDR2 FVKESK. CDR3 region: CASSRMTIQETQYF. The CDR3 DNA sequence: TGTGCCAGCAGCCGGATGACCATACAAGAGACCCAGTACTTC.

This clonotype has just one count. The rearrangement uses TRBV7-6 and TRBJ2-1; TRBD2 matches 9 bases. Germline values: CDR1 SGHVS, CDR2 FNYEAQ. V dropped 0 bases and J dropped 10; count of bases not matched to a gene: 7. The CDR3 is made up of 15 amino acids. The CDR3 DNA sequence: TGTGCCAGCAGCTTAGCCCCTAGCGGGGTGGGGGAGCAGTTCTTC. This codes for CASSLAPSGVGEQFF. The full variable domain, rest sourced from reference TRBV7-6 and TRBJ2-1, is GAGVSQSPRYKVTKRGQDVALRCDPISGHVSLYWYRQALGQGPEFLTYFNYEAQQDKSGLPNDRFSAERPEGSISTLTIQRTEQRDSAMYRCASSLAPSGVGEQFFGPGTRLTVL.

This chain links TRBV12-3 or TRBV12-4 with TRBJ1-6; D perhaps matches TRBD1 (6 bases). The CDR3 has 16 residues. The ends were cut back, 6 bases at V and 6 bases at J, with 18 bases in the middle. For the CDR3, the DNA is TGTGCCAGCAGACTACAGGGTAATGCGGTTAATTCACCCCTCCACTTT. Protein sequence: CASRLQGNAVNSPLHF.

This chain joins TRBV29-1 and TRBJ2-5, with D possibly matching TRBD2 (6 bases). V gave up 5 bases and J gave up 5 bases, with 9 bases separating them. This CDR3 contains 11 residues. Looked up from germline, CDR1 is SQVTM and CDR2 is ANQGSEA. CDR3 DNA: TGCAGCGTTCTTGGGGGGGAGACCCAGTACTTC. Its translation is CSVLGGETQYF.

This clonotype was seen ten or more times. The CDR3 protein is CATSDPNRGGPGANVLTF. CDR3 bases: TGTGCCACCAGTGACCCTAACAGGGGAGGCCCTGGGGCCAACGTCCTGACTTTC. The V call is TRBV24-1, the J call TRBJ2-6; D might be TRBD1 (7 bases). Per the germline V gene, CDR1 is KGHDR and CDR2 is SFDVKD. CDR3 size: 18 residues. The V end was cut by 4 bases, the J end by 2 bases, with 17 bases between.

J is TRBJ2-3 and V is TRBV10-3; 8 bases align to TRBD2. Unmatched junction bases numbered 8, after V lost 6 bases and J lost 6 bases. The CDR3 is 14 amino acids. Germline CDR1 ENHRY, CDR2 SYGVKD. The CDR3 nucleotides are TGTGCCATCAGGGGGGCGGGGGGTCTGGATACGCAGTATTTT. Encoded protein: CAIRGAGGLDTQYF.

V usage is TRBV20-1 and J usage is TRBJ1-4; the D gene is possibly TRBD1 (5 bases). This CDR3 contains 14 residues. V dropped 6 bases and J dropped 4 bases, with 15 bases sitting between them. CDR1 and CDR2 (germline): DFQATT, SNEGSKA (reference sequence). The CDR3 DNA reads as TGCAGTGCGGCCGAGACAGCCCTTAATGAAAAACTGTTTTTT. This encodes CSAAETALNEKLFF.

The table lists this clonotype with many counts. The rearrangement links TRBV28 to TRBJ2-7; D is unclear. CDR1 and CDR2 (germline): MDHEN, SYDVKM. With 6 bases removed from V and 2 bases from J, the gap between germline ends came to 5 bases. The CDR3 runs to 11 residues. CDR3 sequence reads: CASRDPYEQYF. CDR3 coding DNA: TGTGCCAGCAGGGATCCCTACGAGCAGTACTTC.

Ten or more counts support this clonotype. This CDR3 reads CAAGSSYNSPLHF. The CDR3 coding sequence is TGTGCCGCGGGCTCCAGCTATAATTCACCCCTCCACTTT. V and J are TRBV28 and TRBJ1-6; D ambiguous. Trimming pared 11 bases from V and 3 bases from J, leaving 11 bases between. Germline V gene data show CDR1 as MDHEN and CDR2 as SYDVKM. The CDR3 has 13 amino acids.

This CDR3 reads CASSHWQGYIQYF. The CDR3 DNA sequence: TGTGCCAGCAGCCATTGGCAGGGGTACATTCAGTACTTC. The gene calls are TRBV5-6 and TRBJ2-4; possibly TRBD1 for D (6 bases). The germline CDR1 and CDR2 sequences are SGHDT and YYEEEE. V was shortened by 4 bases and J by 8 bases, with 13 bases between the two germline ends. This CDR3 region has 13 residues.

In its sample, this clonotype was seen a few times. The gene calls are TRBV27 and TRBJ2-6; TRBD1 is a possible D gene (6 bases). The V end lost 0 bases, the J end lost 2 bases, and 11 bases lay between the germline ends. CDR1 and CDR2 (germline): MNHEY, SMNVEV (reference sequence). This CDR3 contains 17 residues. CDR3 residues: CASSLSTGITGANVLTF. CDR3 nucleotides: TGTGCCAGCAGTTTATCGACAGGAATCACTGGGGCCAACGTCCTGACTTTC.

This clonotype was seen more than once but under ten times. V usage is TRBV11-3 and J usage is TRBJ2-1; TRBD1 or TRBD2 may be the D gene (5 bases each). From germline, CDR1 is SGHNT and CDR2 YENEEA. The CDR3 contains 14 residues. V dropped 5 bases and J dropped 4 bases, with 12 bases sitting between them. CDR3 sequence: CASSGTPPYNEQFF. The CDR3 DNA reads TGTGCCAGCAGCGGGACCCCACCTTACAATGAGCAGTTCTTC.

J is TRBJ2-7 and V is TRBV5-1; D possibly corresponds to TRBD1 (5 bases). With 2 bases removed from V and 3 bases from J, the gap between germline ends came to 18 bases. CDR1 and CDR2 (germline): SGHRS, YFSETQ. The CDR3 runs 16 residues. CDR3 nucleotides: TGCGCCAGCAGCTTTGGGGCATCAACCACCAGCTACGAGCAGTACTTC. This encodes CASSFGASTTSYEQYF.

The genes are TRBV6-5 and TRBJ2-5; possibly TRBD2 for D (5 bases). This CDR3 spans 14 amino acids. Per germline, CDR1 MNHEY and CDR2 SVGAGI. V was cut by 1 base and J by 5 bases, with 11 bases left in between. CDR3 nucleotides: TGTGCCAGCAGTTACTATAACCGCGGGGAGACCCAGTACTTC. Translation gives CASSYYNRGETQYF.

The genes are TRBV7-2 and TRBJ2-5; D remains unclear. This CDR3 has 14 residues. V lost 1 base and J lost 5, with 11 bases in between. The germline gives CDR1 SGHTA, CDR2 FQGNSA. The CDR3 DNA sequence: TGTGCCAGCAGCTTAGTTGGTTTACGTGAGACCCAGTACTTC. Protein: CASSLVGLRETQYF.

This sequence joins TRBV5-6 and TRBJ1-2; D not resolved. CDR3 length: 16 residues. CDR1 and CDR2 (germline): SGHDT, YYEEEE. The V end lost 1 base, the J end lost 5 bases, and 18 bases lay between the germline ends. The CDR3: CASSLPEADRTYGYTF. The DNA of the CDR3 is TGTGCCAGCAGCTTGCCCGAAGCGGACCGAACATATGGCTACACCTTC.

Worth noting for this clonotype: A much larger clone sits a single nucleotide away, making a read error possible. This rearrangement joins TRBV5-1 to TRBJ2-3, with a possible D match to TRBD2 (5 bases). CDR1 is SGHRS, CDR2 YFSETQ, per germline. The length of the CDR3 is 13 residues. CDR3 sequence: CTSTRGSADTQYF. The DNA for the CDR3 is TGCACCAGCACACGTGGGAGCGCAGATACGCAGTATTTT. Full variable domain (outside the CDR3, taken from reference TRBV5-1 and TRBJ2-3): KAGVTQTPRYLIKTRGQQVTLSCSPISGHRSVSWYQQTPGQGLQFLFEYFSETQRNKGNFPGRFSGRQFSNSRSEMNVSTLELGDSALYLCTSTRGSADTQYFGPGTRLTVL.

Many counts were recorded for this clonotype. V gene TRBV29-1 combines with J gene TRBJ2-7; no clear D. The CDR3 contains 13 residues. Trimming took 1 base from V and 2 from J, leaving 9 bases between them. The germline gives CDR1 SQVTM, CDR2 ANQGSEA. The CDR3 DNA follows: TGCAGCGTTGAAGGACCAGCAGCCTACGAGCAGTACTTC. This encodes CSVEGPAAYEQYF.

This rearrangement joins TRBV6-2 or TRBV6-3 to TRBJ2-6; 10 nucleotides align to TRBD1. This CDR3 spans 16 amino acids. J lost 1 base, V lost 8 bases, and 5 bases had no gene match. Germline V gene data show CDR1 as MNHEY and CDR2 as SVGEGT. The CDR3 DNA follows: TGTGCCAGCGTGTGGACAGGGGGATCTGGGGCCAACGTCCTGACTTTC. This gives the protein CASVWTGGSGANVLTF.

CDR3 loop: CASSVGGWGQGPYEQYF. CDR3 nucleotides: TGTGCCAGCAGCGTAGGCGGTTGGGGACAGGGGCCCTACGAGCAGTACTTC. This chain links TRBV9 with TRBJ2-7; TRBD1 matches at 10 bases. V gave up 0 bases and J gave up 2 bases; unmatched junction bases: 8. This CDR3 has 17 residues. Germline CDR1 reads SGDLS; CDR2 reads YYNGEE.

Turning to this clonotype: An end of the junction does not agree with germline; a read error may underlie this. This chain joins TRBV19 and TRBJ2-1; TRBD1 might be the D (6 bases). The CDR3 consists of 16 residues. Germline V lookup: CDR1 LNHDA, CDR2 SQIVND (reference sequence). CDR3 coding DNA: TGTGCCAGTAGTACCCGTCACAGGGCCCCCTATAATGAGCAGTTCTTC. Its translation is CASSTRHRAPYNEQFF. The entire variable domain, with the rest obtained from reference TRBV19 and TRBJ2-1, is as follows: DGGITQSPKYLFRKEGQNVTLSCEQNLNHDAMYWYRQDPGQGLRLIYYSQIVNDFQKGDIAEGYSVSREKKESFPLTVTSAQKNPTAFYLCASSTRHRAPYNEQFFGPGTRLTVL.

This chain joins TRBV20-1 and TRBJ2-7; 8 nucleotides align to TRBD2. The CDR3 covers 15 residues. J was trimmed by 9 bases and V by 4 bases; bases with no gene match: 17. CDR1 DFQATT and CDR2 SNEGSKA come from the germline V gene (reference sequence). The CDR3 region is CSATLPGLDIHGQYF. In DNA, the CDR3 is TGCAGTGCTACCCTACCGGGACTAGATATTCATGGGCAGTACTTC.